Each of the 20 T cell receptor beta chains below was sequenced from the same sample in a study of T cell responses to AZD1222 COVID-19 vaccine. Profiled with immunoSEQ multiplex PCR; TCRdb holds only in-frame clones, not every one. The sample shows 110,000 or so clones, about 90% of them seen only once. The sequences come from peripheral blood, collected on day 0 of AZD1222 vaccination. The source is an adult in good health.

The chain uses TRBV29-1 and TRBJ1-2; the D is unclear. This CDR3 is 11 amino acids long. Per germline, CDR1 SQVTM and CDR2 ANQGSEA. V was clipped by 8 bases and J by 4 bases, with 11 bases between them. The CDR3 DNA follows: TGCAGCACTATAGGCCGCTATGGCTACACCTTC. Translated: CSTIGRYGYTF.

J is TRBJ2-2 and V is TRBV28, with TRBD2 as a possible D gene (6 bases). Deletions cut 6 bases from V and 2 bases from J, with 19 bases between. Germline loops: CDR1 MDHEN, CDR2 SYDVKM. The CDR3 has 17 residues. The CDR3 protein is CASSEGVAEINTGELFF. The CDR3 nucleotides are TGTGCCAGCAGCGAAGGGGTAGCGGAGATAAACACCGGGGAGCTGTTTTTT.

The V call is TRBV11-1, the J call TRBJ2-2, with D possibly being TRBD1 or TRBD2 (5 bases each). Germline-derived CDR1 and CDR2 are SGHAT and FQDESV (reference sequence). The CDR3 has 14 amino acids. Between the trimmed V and J ends, which lost 5 bases and 3 bases, there was a span of 10 bases. In DNA form, the CDR3 reads TGTGCCAGCAGCGGGACGCCGTACACCGGGGAGCTGTTTTTT. Amino acid sequence: CASSGTPYTGELFF.

This chain joins TRBV13 and TRBJ2-7; D is ambiguous. The CDR3 extends over 14 amino acids. The germline V gene has CDR1 PRHDT and CDR2 FYEKMQ (reference sequence). Deletions cut 3 bases from V and 0 bases from J, with 9 bases between. CDR3 coding DNA: TGTGCCAGCAGCTTCCCCGGAAGCTCCTACGAGCAGTACTTC. Its translation: CASSFPGSSYEQYF.

The chain uses TRBV19 and TRBJ2-1; 10 bases fit TRBD2. J gave up 2 bases and V 2 bases, and 0 bases lay outside the gene matches. The CDR3 runs 15 residues. The germline V gene has CDR1 LNHDA and CDR2 SQIVND (reference sequence). The CDR3 spells CASSISGRAYNEQFF. In DNA form, the CDR3 reads TGTGCCAGTAGTATAAGCGGGAGGGCCTACAATGAGCAGTTCTTC. Full variable domain (rest looked up from reference TRBV19 and TRBJ2-1): DGGITQSPKYLFRKEGQNVTLSCEQNLNHDAMYWYRQDPGQGLRLIYYSQIVNDFQKGDIAEGYSVSREKKESFPLTVTSAQKNPTAFYLCASSISGRAYNEQFFGPGTRLTVL.

The chain carries TRBV28 and TRBJ2-2; the D gene is possibly TRBD2 (5 bases). The V and J ends lost 11 bases and 4 bases respectively, with 20 bases between them. The CDR3 is made up of 15 amino acids. CDR1 and CDR2 (germline): MDHEN, SYDVKM. CDR3 in amino acids: CAGRGMRATTGELFF. The CDR3 DNA reads TGTGCCGGCCGGGGTATGAGGGCGACCACCGGGGAGCTGTTTTTT. Looking up the rest from reference TRBV28 and TRBJ2-2 gives the full variable domain: DVKVTQSSRYLVKRTGEKVFLECVQDMDHENMFWYRQDPGLGLRLIYFSYDVKMKEKGDIPEGYSVSREKKERFSLILESASTNQTSMYLCAGRGMRATTGELFFGEGSRLTVL.

Note on this clone: The same CDR3 is also encoded by other DNA sequences in this sample. The genes are TRBV7-9 and TRBJ1-1; D unclear. Germline values: CDR1 SEHNR, CDR2 FQNEAQ (reference sequence). This CDR3 has 13 amino acids. V was clipped by 2 bases and J by 3 bases, with 7 bases between them. Written as DNA, the CDR3 is TGTGCCAGCAGCTTACTTGGAGACACTGAAGCTTTCTTT. As protein: CASSLLGDTEAFF.

The chain carries TRBV6-5 and TRBJ1-1; D is perhaps TRBD1 (5 bases). The V end was cut by 4 bases, the J end by 1 base, with 7 bases between. The CDR3 loop spans 13 amino acids. CDR1 and CDR2 (germline): MNHEY, SVGAGI. The CDR3 region has the DNA TGTGCCAGCAGTTCGAGGGGGAACACTGAAGCTTTCTTT. It specifies CASSSRGNTEAFF.

The sample holds one count of this clone. The J gene is TRBJ1-4, the V gene TRBV5-8; 10 bases are a match to TRBD1. The CDR3 length is 15 residues. Trimming cost V 3 bases and J 14 bases; bases outside gene matches: 13. Germline CDR1 reads SGHTS; CDR2 reads YDEGEE. The CDR3 DNA sequence: TGTGCCAGCAGCTCCGGGACAGGGGTCCCCGAGCGGCTGTTTTTT. Its translation: CASSSGTGVPERLFF.

The rearrangement uses TRBV2 and TRBJ1-1; weak D call: TRBD1 (6 bases). V was pared by 6 bases and J by 5 bases, with 10 bases between. Germline V gene lookup returns CDR1 SNHLY and CDR2 FYNNEI. The CDR3 has 12 amino acids. The CDR3 is CASRGGRTEAFF. Here the CDR3 DNA reads TGTGCCAGCAGGGGGGGCCGGACTGAAGCTTTCTTT.

The chain combines TRBV7-9 with TRBJ2-7, with 10 nucleotides matching TRBD1. In germline, CDR1 is SEHNR, CDR2 FQNEAQ (reference sequence). This CDR3 region has 15 residues. The trim removed 4 bases at V and 5 bases at J, leaving 8 bases unmatched. For the CDR3, the DNA is TGTGCCAGCAGCTGGACCCGGGACAGGGGTAACGAGCAGTACTTC. Amino acids: CASSWTRDRGNEQYF.

The chain couples TRBV5-1 to TRBJ2-2, with D possibly TRBD1 on 6 matching bases. The CDR3 is made up of 16 amino acids. The V and J ends lost 6 bases and 6 bases respectively, with 21 bases between them. The V gene's germline CDR1 is SGHRS and CDR2 YFSETQ. CDR3 DNA sequence: TGCGCCAGCACCCTAGACAGGTTGGAGTTCGCCGGGGAGCTGTTTTTT. It yields the protein CASTLDRLEFAGELFF.

This chain links TRBV5-1 with TRBJ1-6; D remains unclear. The germline CDR1 and CDR2 sequences are SGHRS and YFSETQ. V shed 5 bases and J shed 5 bases, with 8 bases lying between them. The CDR3 contains 13 residues. The CDR3 sequence: CASRSEDNSPLHF. Here the CDR3 DNA reads TGCGCCAGCAGATCGGAAGATAATTCACCCCTCCACTTT.

The chain couples TRBV30 to TRBJ2-2; no definite D call. The V end lost 1 base, the J end lost 5 bases, and 2 bases lay between the germline ends. Germline V lookup: CDR1 GTSNPN, CDR2 SVGIG (reference sequence). This CDR3 region has 11 residues. The CDR3 DNA sequence: TGTGCCTGGAGTGAAACCGGGGAGCTGTTTTTT. Residues: CAWSETGELFF.

The V and J genes are TRBV5-5 and TRBJ2-7; D gene uncertain. This CDR3 spans 13 amino acids. Germline loops: CDR1 SGHKS, CDR2 YYEKEE (reference sequence). The V and J ends lost 0 bases and 4 bases respectively, with 8 bases between them. The CDR3 reads CASSLGFGYEQYF. Written as DNA, the CDR3 is TGTGCCAGCAGCTTGGGGTTTGGGTACGAGCAGTACTTC.

The rearrangement uses TRBV27 and TRBJ1-5; 7 nucleotides match TRBD1. V lost 5 bases and J lost 2; bases outside the gene matches: 6. Germline CDR1 MNHEY, CDR2 SMNVEV (reference sequence). The CDR3 sequence is 15 residues long. The DNA of the CDR3 is TGTGCCAGCAGTGGTTACAGGGGAGGCAATCAGCCCCAGCATTTT. Translation: CASSGYRGGNQPQHF.

The gene calls are TRBV12-5 and TRBJ2-7; 7 nucleotides match TRBD1. The CDR3 covers 13 residues. Germline V gene sequence: CDR1 LGHNT, CDR2 FRNRAP. V lost 6 bases and J lost 3; bases outside the gene matches: 5. Here the CDR3 DNA reads TGTGCTAGTGGAAAGGGACAGAGCTACGAGCAGTACTTC. Amino acid sequence: CASGKGQSYEQYF.

The chain has TRBV7-8 and TRBJ1-2; 7 bases are shared with TRBD1. V shed 6 bases, J shed 0 bases, and the junction held 4 bases outside the gene matches. This CDR3 spans 14 amino acids. Germline values: CDR1 SGHVS, CDR2 FQNEAQ. The CDR3 sequence: CASSNRGANYGYTF. The DNA of the CDR3 is TGTGCCAGCAGTAACAGGGGCGCTAACTATGGCTACACCTTC.

This chain links TRBV19 with TRBJ2-7; D may correspond to TRBD1 or TRBD2 (5 bases each). V lost 3 bases and J lost 5, with 17 bases in between. CDR1 is LNHDA, CDR2 SQIVND, per germline (reference sequence). The CDR3 is made up of 15 amino acids. The CDR3 DNA reads TGTGCCAGTAGTATCGGTGGGACCAACGCAAACGAGCAGTACTTC. Its protein is CASSIGGTNANEQYF.

This CDR3 is CASMRDTGELFF. CDR3 DNA sequence: TGTGCCAGCATGCGGGACACCGGGGAGCTGTTTTTT. The chain employs TRBV12-3 or TRBV12-4 and TRBJ2-2, with D maybe TRBD2 (5 bases). This CDR3 region has 12 residues. V shed 7 bases and J shed 3 bases, with 6 bases lying between them.